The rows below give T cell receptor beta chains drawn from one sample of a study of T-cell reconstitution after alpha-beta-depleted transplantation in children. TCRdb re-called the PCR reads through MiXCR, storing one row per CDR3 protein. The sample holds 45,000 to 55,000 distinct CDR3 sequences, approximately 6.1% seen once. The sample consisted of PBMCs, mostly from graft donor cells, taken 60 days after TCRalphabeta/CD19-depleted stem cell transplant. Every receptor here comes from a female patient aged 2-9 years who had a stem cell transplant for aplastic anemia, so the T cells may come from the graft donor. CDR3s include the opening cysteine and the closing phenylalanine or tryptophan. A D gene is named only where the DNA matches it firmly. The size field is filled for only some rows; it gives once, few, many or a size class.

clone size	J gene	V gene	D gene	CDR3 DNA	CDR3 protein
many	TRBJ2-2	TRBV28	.	TGTGCCGGGCGGCGGACGGCCACCGGGGAGCTGTTTTTT	CAGRRTATGELFF
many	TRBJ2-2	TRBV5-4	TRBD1	TGTGCCAGCAGCTTCCGGGACAGGAACACCGGGGAGCTGTTTTTT	CASSFRDRNTGELFF
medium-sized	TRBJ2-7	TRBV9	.	TGTGCCAGCAGCGGCCATTCCGGGACGGGAGCCTACGAGCAGTACTTC	CASSGHSGTGAYEQYF
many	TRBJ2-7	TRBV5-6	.	TGTGCCAGCAGTACTACAGGGCCCGGCTACGAGCAGTACTTC	CASSTTGPGYEQYF
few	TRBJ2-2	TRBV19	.	TGTGCCAGTAGTATAGCGTACGGCACCGGGGAGCTGTTTTTT	CASSIAYGTGELFF
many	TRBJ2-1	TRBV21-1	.	TGTGCCAGCTCCCGAAGGGGGACGCAGTGTCGCCGAGGATCTAGCGGGAGTAGGTTCAGGCAGTTCTTC	CASSRRGTQCRRGSSGSRFRQFF
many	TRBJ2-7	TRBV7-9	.	TGTGCCAGCAGCCCCCTCTCAGAGCAGTACTTC	CASSPLSEQYF
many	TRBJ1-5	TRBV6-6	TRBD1	TGTGCCAGCAGTTATCTCGTAACCCCACAGGGGAATCAGCCCCAGCATTTT	CASSYLVTPQGNQPQHF
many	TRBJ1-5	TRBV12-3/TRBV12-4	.	TGTGCCAGCACCCCGGGACCTCATCAGCCCCAGCATTTT	CASTPGPHQPQHF
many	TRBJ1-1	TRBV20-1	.	TGCAGTGCTAGCCCGGAAACAGCGAACACTGAAGCTTTCTTT	CSASPETANTEAFF
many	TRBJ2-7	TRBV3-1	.	TGTGCCAGCAGCCAAGGAGGATTGGGAGGGACAGGTTTTTCCTACGAGCAGTACTTC	CASSQGGLGGTGFSYEQYF
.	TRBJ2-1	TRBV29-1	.	TGCAGCGTTGGGGTTGGGGGGAATGAGCAGTTCTTC	CSVGVGGNEQFF
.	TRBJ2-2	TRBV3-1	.	TGTGCCAGCAGCCCCACGCGGGTGCGGACCGGGGAGCTGTTTTTT	CASSPTRVRTGELFF
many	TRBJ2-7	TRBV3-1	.	TGTGCCAGCAGCCCGTACCTCGGCTACGAGCAGTACTTC	CASSPYLGYEQYF
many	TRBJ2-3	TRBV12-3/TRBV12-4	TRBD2	TGTGCCAGCAGCGGGACTAGCGGGAGGGCCTGGGATACGCAGTATTTT	CASSGTSGRAWDTQYF
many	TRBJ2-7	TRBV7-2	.	TGTGCCAGCAGCTTTTCCCTGGGACCCTACGAGCAGTACTTC	CASSFSLGPYEQYF
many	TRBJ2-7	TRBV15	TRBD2	TGTGCCACCAGCAGAGACCCAAAGCGGGGGCCTTTCTACGAGCAGTACTTC	CATSRDPKRGPFYEQYF
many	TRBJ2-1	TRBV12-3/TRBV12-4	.	TGTGCCAGCAGTTTAGCGGGGGGGCCCCCCAATGAGCAGTTCTTC	CASSLAGGPPNEQFF
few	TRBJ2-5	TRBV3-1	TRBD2	TGTGCCAGCAGCCCCCGACTAGCGGGAAGCCAAGAGACCCAGTACTTC	CASSPRLAGSQETQYF
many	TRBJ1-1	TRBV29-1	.	TGCAGCGTTGGTTCACACTTAAACACTGAAGCTTTCTTT	CSVGSHLNTEAFF
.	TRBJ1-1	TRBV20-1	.	TGCAGTGCTAGGAGTAGTACTGAAGCTTTCTTT	CSARSSTEAFF
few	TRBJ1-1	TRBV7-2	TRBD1	TGTGCCAGCAGCTTAAGTAGGGGGCGCAGCACTGAAGCTTTCTTT	CASSLSRGRSTEAFF
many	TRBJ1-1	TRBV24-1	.	TGTGCCACCAGTGATTCAGGGTTCACTGAAGCTTTCTTT	CATSDSGFTEAFF
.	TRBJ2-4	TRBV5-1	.	TGCGCCAGCAGCGGACAGGCCAAAAACATTCAGTACTTC	CASSGQAKNIQYF
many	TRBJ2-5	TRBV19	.	TGTGCCAGTAGTAGGTGGGACTCCGAGACCCAGTACTTC	CASSRWDSETQYF
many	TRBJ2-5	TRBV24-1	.	TGTGCCACCAGTGAGATGATAGGCAGGAGGGAGACCCAGTACTTC	CATSEMIGRRETQYF
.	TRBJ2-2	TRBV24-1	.	TGTGCCACCAGTGACCGCGGGACAGACACCGGGGAGCTGTTTTTT	CATSDRGTDTGELFF
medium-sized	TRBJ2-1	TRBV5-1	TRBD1	TGCGCCAGCAGCCCGGGACAGGTGAACAATGAGCAGTTCTTC	CASSPGQVNNEQFF
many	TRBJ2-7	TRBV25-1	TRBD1	TGTGCCAGCAGAACTTTGCTTTATTGCGTGGCGGGACAGGACCTCTACGAGCAGTACTTC	CASRTLLYCVAGQDLYEQYF
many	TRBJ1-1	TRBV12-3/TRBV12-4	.	TGTGCCAGCAGCCCTAGAGGGTTGGATGAAGCTTTCTTT	CASSPRGLDEAFF
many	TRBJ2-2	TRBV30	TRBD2	TGTGCCCCCTCCGGCGGGAGGAACACCGGGGAGCTGTTTTTT	CAPSGGRNTGELFF
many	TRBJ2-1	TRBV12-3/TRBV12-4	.	TGTGCCAGCAGTCCCGGACTGACCCCCGATGAGCAGTTCTTC	CASSPGLTPDEQFF
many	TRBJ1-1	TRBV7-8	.	TGTGCCAGCAGCTTGGGGGCCTTCACTGAAGCTTTCTTT	CASSLGAFTEAFF
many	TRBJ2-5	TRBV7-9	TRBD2	TGTGCCAGCAGCCTCGGACGGAGGACTAGCGGGGGAAAAGAGACCCAGTACTTC	CASSLGRRTSGGKETQYF
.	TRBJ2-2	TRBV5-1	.	TGCACCAGCGGCACGGGGGCCGGAAACACCGGGGAGCTGTTTTTT	CTSGTGAGNTGELFF
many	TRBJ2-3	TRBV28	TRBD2	TGTGCCAGCAGCCTTAGCGGGAGAGGCTCAGATACGCAGTATTTT	CASSLSGRGSDTQYF
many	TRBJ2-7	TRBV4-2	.	TGTGCCAGCAGCCAAGATGAGGGGGGACACCGACACTACGAGCAGTACTTC	CASSQDEGGHRHYEQYF